This is a list of T cell receptor beta chains from one sample in a study of spatial heterogeneity in lung cancer. TCRdb re-derived calls from the 5' RACE reads in MiXCR, one entry per CDR3 protein. The profile shows 40,000 or so distinct CDR3 sequences, approximately 10% of them singletons. Sequencing used PBMCs, obtained at follow-up. All receptors come from a female donor with early-stage non-small cell lung cancer. Each CDR3 is given with its conserved first and last residue. The D gene is left open where the match is weak. Rows give clone size only sometimes, using once, few, many, or a class for an expanded clone.

j_call v_call clone_size d_call cdr3_nt cdr3_aa
TRBJ1-2 TRBV28 NA NA TGTGCCAGCAGTTTGCCTAACTATGGCTACACCTTC CASSLPNYGYTF
TRBJ2-5 TRBV4-1 many TRBD1 TGCGCCAGCAGCCAAGATAGTACCCTTAACAGGGGGACTGGGGAGACCCAGTACTTC CASSQDSTLNRGTGETQYF
TRBJ1-1 TRBV7-8 NA NA TGTGCCAGCAGCTTGGGGGGCCTTATGGCTGAAGCTTTCTTT CASSLGGLMAEAFF
TRBJ2-2 TRBV14 many TRBD2 TGTGCCAGCAGCCAGCAAGCGGGACCCACCGGGGAGCTGTTTTTT CASSQQAGPTGELFF
TRBJ1-4 TRBV12-3/TRBV12-4 NA TRBD1 TGTGCCAGCGGAGGACAGGGCCCTTTGCCTAATGAAAAACTGTTTTTT CASGGQGPLPNEKLFF
TRBJ2-3 TRBV9 few NA TGTGCCAGCAGCGTAGTAGGCTTACACACAGATACGCAGTATTTT CASSVVGLHTDTQYF
TRBJ1-2 TRBV29-1 NA TRBD1 TGCAGCGTGCGACGCGGACAGGGGAACTATGGCTACACCTTC CSVRRGQGNYGYTF
TRBJ2-1 TRBV18 NA TRBD2 TGTGCCAGCTCACCACCGAGCGGGGGCCGTTACAATGAGCAGTTCTTC CASSPPSGGRYNEQFF
TRBJ1-1 TRBV2 few NA TGTGCCAGCAGTGTCCGGGACACTGAAGCTTTCTTT CASSVRDTEAFF
TRBJ1-5 TRBV6-1 few NA TGTGCCAGCAGTGAGCCAACAGGTAGCAATCAGCCCCAGCATTTT CASSEPTGSNQPQHF
TRBJ2-1 TRBV5-1 NA NA TGCGCCAGCAGCTTATTTAATGAGGCTAGCTCCTACAATGAGCAGTTCTTC CASSLFNEASSYNEQFF
TRBJ2-7 TRBV19 many NA TGTGCCAGTAGTCCGGGACACTCCTCCTACGAGCAGTACTTC CASSPGHSSYEQYF
TRBJ2-6 TRBV7-8 NA NA TGTGCCAGCAGCTTAAGTACCTCTGGGGCCAACGTCCTGACTTTC CASSLSTSGANVLTF
TRBJ1-5 TRBV15 NA NA TGTGCCACCAGCAGAGATCCTGAGGACCTCAATCGCGTTCGGCCCCAGCATTTT CATSRDPEDLNRVRPQHF
TRBJ1-2 TRBV28 many TRBD1 TGTGCCAGCTTTACTTCGACAGGGGCCAACTATGGCTACACCTTC CASFTSTGANYGYTF
TRBJ2-2 TRBV9 NA NA TGTGCCAGCAGCGTAGATGGGGGCACCGGGGAGCTGTTTTTT CASSVDGGTGELFF
TRBJ1-2 TRBV6-1 few TRBD1 TGTGCCAGCATTGGAGGGGGCTCCCCTAACTATGGCTACACCTTC CASIGGGSPNYGYTF
TRBJ1-1 TRBV28 few TRBD1 TGTGCCAGCAGTTCGGTGGGACAGGGGGGGACTGAAGCTTTCTTT CASSSVGQGGTEAFF
TRBJ2-3 TRBV30 many TRBD2 TGTGCCTGGAGTGTAAAAGGGCTAGCGGGGAGAGATACGCAGTATTTT CAWSVKGLAGRDTQYF
TRBJ2-2 TRBV7-9 many NA TGTGCCAGCAGCCCCAGACTAAACACCGGGGAGCTGTTTTTT CASSPRLNTGELFF
TRBJ1-1 TRBV9 many NA TGTGCCAGCAGCCCCCGAGCAGGAATCAACACTGAAGCTTTCTTT CASSPRAGINTEAFF
TRBJ2-7 TRBV5-6 NA NA TGTGCCAGCAGCTCCTCCCGACAGGCGTACTACGAGCAGTACTTC CASSSSRQAYYEQYF
TRBJ2-2 TRBV7-3 NA NA TGTGCCAGCAGCTACAGAAGCGGTACCGGGGAGCTGTTTTTT CASSYRSGTGELFF
TRBJ2-1 TRBV5-6 NA TRBD2 TGTGCCAGCAGCTTGGGCTACCGGACTAGCGCCAACAATGAGCAGTTCTTC CASSLGYRTSANNEQFF
TRBJ2-5 TRBV3-1 NA NA TGTGCCAGCAGCCCCGGCAGGACCCTTCAAGAGACCCAGTACTTC CASSPGRTLQETQYF
TRBJ1-5 TRBV7-2 few NA TGTGCCAGCAGCCCGGCGGGGGGCATTGAGCCCCAGCATTTT CASSPAGGIEPQHF
TRBJ1-5 TRBV29-1 few NA TGCAGCGTTGAATCCAGCCCTAATCAGCCCCAGCATTTT CSVESSPNQPQHF
TRBJ2-7 TRBV28 many TRBD1 TGTGCCAGCAGTTCCCGACGGGACAGGGCTCGCGAGCAGTACTTC CASSSRRDRAREQYF
TRBJ2-7 TRBV7-9 few NA TGTGCCAGCAGCTTAATCTGGTCCGACGAGCAGTACTTC CASSLIWSDEQYF
TRBJ1-1 TRBV7-9 many NA TGTGCCAGCAGCTCGAGCGGCCCTGAAGCTTTCTTT CASSSSGPEAFF
TRBJ1-2 TRBV11-1 many TRBD1 TGTGCCAGCAGCTCGACAGGGGGAAACTATGGCTACACCTTC CASSSTGGNYGYTF
TRBJ2-7 TRBV5-1 few TRBD1 TGCGCCAGCAGTACACACAGGGGAGCAGGGTACGAGCAGTACTTC CASSTHRGAGYEQYF
TRBJ2-5 TRBV7-8 many TRBD1 TGTGCCAGCAGCCCCCGACAGGGGCAAGAGACCCAGTACTTC CASSPRQGQETQYF
TRBJ2-5 TRBV20-1 many TRBD1 TGCAGTGCTAGCCCCGGGACAGGGGCCCAAGAGACCCAGTACTTC CSASPGTGAQETQYF
TRBJ1-3 TRBV3-1 many NA TGTGCCAGCAGCCAAGCTCGGAGCACCATATATTTT CASSQARSTIYF
TRBJ2-5 TRBV20-1 few NA TGCAGTGCTAGGGACGGGGGCCGTGAGACCCAGTACTTC CSARDGGRETQYF
TRBJ2-3 TRBV3-1 few NA TGTGCCAGCAGCACATTACAGCAGACTAGCACAGATACGCAGTATTTT CASSTLQQTSTDTQYF
TRBJ2-7 TRBV5-5 NA TRBD2 TGTGCCAGCAGCGGGACTAGCGGGCGCCTCACCTACGAGCAGTACTTC CASSGTSGRLTYEQYF
TRBJ2-6 TRBV30 NA NA TGTGCCTGGTTCTCATGGCTCTCTGGGGCCAACGTCCTGACTTTC CAWFSWLSGANVLTF
TRBJ1-2 TRBV4-1 few TRBD1 TGCGCCAGCAGCCCTTCGACAGGGTACTATGGCTACACCTTC CASSPSTGYYGYTF
TRBJ1-2 TRBV6-4 many NA TGTGCCAGCAGTGTCGGGCAGGGCCCCAACTATGGCTACACCTTC CASSVGQGPNYGYTF
TRBJ1-1 TRBV6-1 few TRBD1 TGTGCCAGCAGGTCCGGACAGGGGAACACTGAAGCTTTCTTT CASRSGQGNTEAFF
TRBJ1-2 TRBV7-9 few NA TGTGCCAGCAGCTTAGTGGTTGGACAGAACTATGGCTACACCTTC CASSLVVGQNYGYTF
TRBJ2-2 TRBV29-1 NA TRBD1 TGCAGCGTTGACGGCCAGGGGGCGGGCGGGGAGCTGTTTTTT CSVDGQGAGGELFF
TRBJ2-3 TRBV5-6 NA TRBD2 TGTGCCAGCAGCTTGGCTAGCGGAAATACGCAGTATTTT CASSLASGNTQYF
TRBJ2-1 TRBV5-4 few TRBD2 TGTGCCAGCAGCTTGGAGTGGCGGGGGACTAACAATGAGCAGTTCTTC CASSLEWRGTNNEQFF
TRBJ2-7 TRBV29-1 few TRBD2 TGCAGCGTTGAAGATATCGGGGGGAGGTACTTC CSVEDIGGRYF
TRBJ1-2 TRBV7-9 many TRBD1 TGTGCCAGCAGCGGGGACAGAGCTGCCTACGCCTTC CASSGDRAAYAF
TRBJ1-4 TRBV7-2 few NA TGTGCCAGCAGCTTAGATGGGGCATTTAATGAAAAACTGTTTTTT CASSLDGAFNEKLFF
TRBJ1-2 TRBV2 NA NA TGTGCCAGCATGGCAGGGATTAGCTATGGCTACACCTTC CASMAGISYGYTF
TRBJ2-6 TRBV9 medium-sized NA TGTGCCAGCAGCTCCACAGAATCCCGCTCTGGGGCCAACGTCCTGACTTTC CASSSTESRSGANVLTF
TRBJ2-3 TRBV15 NA TRBD1 TGTGCCACCAGCCTTAACAGGGGTGGAACAGATACGCAGTATTTT CATSLNRGGTDTQYF
TRBJ2-1 TRBV6-5 few TRBD2 TGTGCCAGCAGTTCTTTAGCGGGGGTCAACAATGAGCAGTTCTTC CASSSLAGVNNEQFF
TRBJ1-2 TRBV20-1 NA NA TGCAGTGCTAGAGATGCTAATCGTTCAGGGAACTATGGCTACACCTTC CSARDANRSGNYGYTF
TRBJ2-3 TRBV6-1 many TRBD1 TGTGCCAGCAGTGACGGGACAGCAGATACGCAGTATTTT CASSDGTADTQYF
TRBJ2-1 TRBV7-2 few NA TGTGCCAGCAGCTTAGGATCAGGGGCGATCTACAATGAGCAGTTCTTC CASSLGSGAIYNEQFF
TRBJ2-1 TRBV4-2 few TRBD2 TGTGCCAGCAGCCAAGCCGCGGGGGGGCGGACGGATGAGCAGTTCTTC CASSQAAGGRTDEQFF
TRBJ2-7 TRBV29-1 few NA TGCAGCGTTGGAGGACCCGAGCAGTACTTC CSVGGPEQYF